The present T cell receptor (beta chain) was sequenced within a study of technical replicates of blood from a handful of donors. Germline V gene sequence: CDR1 MDHEN, CDR2 SYDVKM. The germline V and J ends were trimmed by 3 bases and 3 bases, with 15 bases remaining between them. This CDR3 is built from 15 residues. Using immunoSEQ multiplex PCR, the repertoire was profiled, and TCRdb retains in-frame clones only, with some absent. The sample contains about 94,000 clones, roughly 95% of which appear only once. This TCR came from a human donor in good health. The V gene is TRBV28, the J gene TRBJ2-7, with D perhaps TRBD2 (6 bases). Sequenced input: T cells isolated from PBMCs. CDR3 nucleotides: TGTGCCAGCAGTTTGGGTGGAGGGGTTATCTACGAGCAGTACTTC. Translation gives CASSLGGGVIYEQYF. The full variable domain, in which reference TRBV28 and TRBJ2-7 provide the parts outside the CDR3, is DVKVTQSSRYLVKRTGEKVFLECVQDMDHENMFWYRQDPGLGLRLIYFSYDVKMKEKGDIPEGYSVSREKKERFSLILESASTNQTSMYLCASSLGGGVIYEQYFGPGTRLTVT.